This T cell receptor beta chain was documented in a study of blood T cell repertoires in COVID-19. The assay was immunoSEQ multiplex PCR, and TCRdb's table has in-frame clones only and misses some. This sample has around 250,000 clones, with roughly 91% found just once. Participant reports of clinical history set cohort assignment. CDR1 is LNHDA and CDR2 is SQIVND in the germline V gene (reference sequence). This CDR3 is 14 amino acids long. The J segment lost 6 bases and the V segment lost 3 bases, leaving 5 bases of the junction unmatched. Sequenced input: PBMCs or T cells enriched from blood (not recorded which). The origin of this receptor is a woman between 25 and 40 years old who had recovered from COVID-19. The chain recombines TRBV19 with TRBJ1-2; 9 bases fit TRBD1. This chain's CDR3 is CASSILNRGHGYTF. The CDR3 DNA sequence: TGTGCCAGTAGTATTCTGAACAGGGGGCATGGCTACACCTTC.